Listed below are T cell receptor beta chains from one sample, sequenced in a study of control samples from healthy donors and cancer patients. Only in-frame clones appear in the TCRdb table, and some are missing; sequencing was by immunoSEQ multiplex PCR. The repertoire holds about 130,000 clones, around nine tenths seen once, with roughly 2.7% in the top ten. Sequenced material: blood. These receptor sequences come from a man aged 35 to 55 in good health. Each CDR3 is given with its conserved first and last residue. Fields, in order: J gene, D gene, clone size, V gene, CDR3 length, CDR3 DNA, CDR3 protein. A D gene is named only where the DNA matches it firmly. Size tells how often a clone was seen (once, few, many) or the class of an expanded clone, and some rows leave it out.

J: TRBJ2-3
D: -
size: -
V: TRBV2
length: 14
DNA: TGTGCCAGCAGTCTGGTCGGCAGCACAGATACGCAGTATTTT
CDR3: CASSLVGSTDTQYF

J: TRBJ2-2
D: -
size: -
V: TRBV7-3
length: 16
DNA: TGTGCCAGCAGCTTAACCGGGACGCCAAAAACCGGGGAGCTGTTTTTT
CDR3: CASSLTGTPKTGELFF

J: TRBJ1-4
D: -
size: -
V: TRBV5-5
length: 14
DNA: TGTGCCAGCAGCTTGGAGCCACACGGTGAAAAACTGTTTTTT
CDR3: CASSLEPHGEKLFF

J: TRBJ2-7
D: -
size: -
V: TRBV28
length: 11
DNA: TGTGCCAGCAGTTCCGGGTACGAGCAGTACTTC
CDR3: CASSSGYEQYF

J: TRBJ2-3
D: -
size: -
V: TRBV7-3
length: 13
DNA: TGTGCCAGCAGCTCCGGTAGCACAGATACGCAGTATTTT
CDR3: CASSSGSTDTQYF

J: TRBJ2-3
D: -
size: -
V: TRBV6-5
length: 14
DNA: TGTGCCAGTACCGGTCCCCCGCCTAAGGATACGCAGTATTTT
CDR3: CASTGPPPKDTQYF

J: TRBJ1-1
D: -
size: -
V: TRBV6-6
length: 14
DNA: TGTGCCAGCAGCCCAACCGGATGGAACACTGAAGCTTTCTTT
CDR3: CASSPTGWNTEAFF

J: TRBJ2-1
D: -
size: -
V: TRBV24-1
length: 19
DNA: TGTGCCACCAGGGGATCCGGGACGACACAACCCAGCTCCTACAATGAGCAGTTCTTC
CDR3: CATRGSGTTQPSSYNEQFF

J: TRBJ2-7
D: -
size: -
V: TRBV9
length: 14
DNA: TGTGCCAGCAGCCCTACCGACAGCGACTACGAGCAGTACTTC
CDR3: CASSPTDSDYEQYF

J: TRBJ2-3
D: -
size: -
V: TRBV15
length: 11
DNA: TGTGCCACCAGCAGCGGGTATACGCAGTATTTT
CDR3: CATSSGYTQYF

J: TRBJ1-5
D: -
size: -
V: TRBV19
length: 15
DNA: TGTGCCAGTAGTATATCGGGCAGGGTTGGTCAGCCCCAGCATTTT
CDR3: CASSISGRVGQPQHF

J: TRBJ2-7
D: TRBD1
size: -
V: TRBV5-4
length: 16
DNA: TGTGCCAGCAGCTTAGAAGTAGGGGGACAGGCCTACGAGCAGTACTTC
CDR3: CASSLEVGGQAYEQYF

J: TRBJ1-4
D: -
size: -
V: TRBV19
length: 15
DNA: TGTGCCAGTAGTATAGTTGCGGGCCGTAATGAAAAACTGTTTTTT
CDR3: CASSIVAGRNEKLFF

J: TRBJ2-3
D: -
size: -
V: TRBV7-3
length: 16
DNA: TGTGCCAGCAGCGATAACGGGGGGCCTAGCACAGATACGCAGTATTTT
CDR3: CASSDNGGPSTDTQYF

J: TRBJ1-1
D: -
size: -
V: TRBV12-3/TRBV12-4
length: 12
DNA: TGTGCCAGCAGTTTAATGAGGACTGAAGCTTTCTTT
CDR3: CASSLMRTEAFF

J: TRBJ2-1
D: -
size: -
V: TRBV19
length: 14
DNA: TGTGCCAGTAGTGCCAGCCGGGCCTACGATGAGCAGTTCTTC
CDR3: CASSASRAYDEQFF

J: TRBJ2-7
D: -
size: -
V: TRBV21-1
length: 15
DNA: TGTGCCAGCAGCATTGGGGGCCCCAGAAGCTGCGAGCAGTACTTC
CDR3: CASSIGGPRSCEQYF

J: TRBJ2-1
D: TRBD2
size: -
V: TRBV5-6
length: 17
DNA: TGTGCCAGCAGCTTGGCGACTAGCGGGGGCACCTACAATGAGCAGTTCTTC
CDR3: CASSLATSGGTYNEQFF

J: TRBJ2-7
D: -
size: -
V: TRBV28
length: 13
DNA: TGTGCCAGCAGTTTACAGGGCCCCTACGAGCAGTACTTC
CDR3: CASSLQGPYEQYF

J: TRBJ2-7
D: TRBD1
size: -
V: TRBV30
length: 14
DNA: TGTGCCTGGAGTGTACTAGACAGGGCGGCCGAGCAGTACTTC
CDR3: CAWSVLDRAAEQYF

J: TRBJ1-2
D: -
size: -
V: TRBV21-1
length: 17
DNA: TGTGCCAGCAGCACCAACGTTACAGGGGGCCGCGCGCGGGGCTACACCTTC
CDR3: CASSTNVTGGRARGYTF

J: TRBJ1-6
D: -
size: few
V: TRBV5-4
length: 13
DNA: TGTGCCAGCAGCTTGGGGGGAAATTCACCCCTCCACTTT
CDR3: CASSLGGNSPLHF

J: TRBJ1-2
D: -
size: -
V: TRBV5-1
length: 15
DNA: TGCGCCAGCAGCACGGACCTATTTAGCCCCAATGGCTACACCTTC
CDR3: CASSTDLFSPNGYTF

J: TRBJ2-1
D: -
size: once
V: TRBV24-1
length: 14
DNA: TGTGCCACCAGTGATTTCGCCGGCTCTTATGAGCAGTTCTTC
CDR3: CATSDFAGSYEQFF

J: TRBJ1-2
D: -
size: -
V: TRBV11-2
length: 15
DNA: TGTGCCAGCAGCCCATTGTGGGGGGGCAGCTATGGCTACACCTTC
CDR3: CASSPLWGGSYGYTF

J: TRBJ1-6
D: -
size: once
V: TRBV3-1/TRBV3-2
length: 13
DNA: TGTGCCAGCAGCATAAACTATAATTCACCCCTCCACTTT
CDR3: CASSINYNSPLHF

J: TRBJ2-5
D: TRBD2
size: -
V: TRBV7-9
length: 17
DNA: TGTGCCAGCAGCTTAGGTAGCGGGGGGGTCTTGACGGAGACCCAGTACTTC
CDR3: CASSLGSGGVLTETQYF

J: TRBJ2-1
D: TRBD2
size: -
V: TRBV3-1/TRBV3-2
length: 17
DNA: TGTGCCAGCAGCCAAGAAAAGTTAGCGGGGTGGATAAATGAGCAGTTCTTC
CDR3: CASSQEKLAGWINEQFF